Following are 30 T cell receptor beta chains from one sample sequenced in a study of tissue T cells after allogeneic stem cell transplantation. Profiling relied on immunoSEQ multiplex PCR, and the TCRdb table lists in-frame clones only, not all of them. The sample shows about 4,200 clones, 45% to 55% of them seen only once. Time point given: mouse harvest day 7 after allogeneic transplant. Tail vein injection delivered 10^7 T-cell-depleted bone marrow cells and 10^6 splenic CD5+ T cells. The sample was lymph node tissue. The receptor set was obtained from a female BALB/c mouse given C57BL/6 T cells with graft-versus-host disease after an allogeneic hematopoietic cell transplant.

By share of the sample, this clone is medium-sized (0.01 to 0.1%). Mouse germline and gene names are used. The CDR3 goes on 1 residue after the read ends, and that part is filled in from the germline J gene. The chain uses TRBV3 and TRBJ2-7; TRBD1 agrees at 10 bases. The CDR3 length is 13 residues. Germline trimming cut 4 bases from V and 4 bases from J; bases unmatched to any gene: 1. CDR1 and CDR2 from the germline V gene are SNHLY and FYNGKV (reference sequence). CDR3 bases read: TGTGCCAGCAGCTCGGGACAGGGGTATGAACAGTAC. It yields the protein CASSSGQGYEQY. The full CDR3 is CASSSGQGYEQYF.

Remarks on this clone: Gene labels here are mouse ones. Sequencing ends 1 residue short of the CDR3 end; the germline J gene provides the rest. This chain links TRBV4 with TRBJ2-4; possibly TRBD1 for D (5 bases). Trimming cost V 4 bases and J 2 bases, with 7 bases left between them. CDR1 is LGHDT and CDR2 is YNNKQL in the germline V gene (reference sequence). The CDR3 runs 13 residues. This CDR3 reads CASSWTLQNTLYF. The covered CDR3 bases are TGTGCCAGCAGCTGGACACTTCAAAACACCTTGTAC.

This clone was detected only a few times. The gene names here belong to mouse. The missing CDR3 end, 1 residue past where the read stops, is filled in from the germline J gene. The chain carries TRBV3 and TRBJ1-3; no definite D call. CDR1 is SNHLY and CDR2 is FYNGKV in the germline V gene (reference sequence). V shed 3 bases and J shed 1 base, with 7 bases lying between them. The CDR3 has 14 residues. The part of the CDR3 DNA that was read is TGTGCCAGCAGCTTGGGGATATCTGGAAATACGCTCTAT. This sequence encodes CASSLGISGNTLY. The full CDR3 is CASSLGISGNTLYF.

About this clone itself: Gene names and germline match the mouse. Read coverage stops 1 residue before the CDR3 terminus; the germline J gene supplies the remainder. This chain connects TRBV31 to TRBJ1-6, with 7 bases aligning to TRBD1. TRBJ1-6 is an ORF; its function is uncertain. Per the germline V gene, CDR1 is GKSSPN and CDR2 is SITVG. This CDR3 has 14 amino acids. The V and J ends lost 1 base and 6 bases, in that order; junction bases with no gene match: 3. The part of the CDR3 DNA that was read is TGTGCCTGGAGTCCCGACAGGGTTAATTCGCCCCTCTAC. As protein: CAWSPDRVNSPLY. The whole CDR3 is CAWSPDRVNSPLYF.

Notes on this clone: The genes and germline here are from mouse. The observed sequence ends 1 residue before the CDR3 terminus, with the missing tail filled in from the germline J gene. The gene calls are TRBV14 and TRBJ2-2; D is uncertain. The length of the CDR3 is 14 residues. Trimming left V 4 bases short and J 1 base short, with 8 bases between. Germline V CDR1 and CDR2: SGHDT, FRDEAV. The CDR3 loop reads CASSPTRNTGQLYF. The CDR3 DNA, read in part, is TGTGCCAGCAGTCCCACAAGAAACACCGGGCAGCTCTAC.

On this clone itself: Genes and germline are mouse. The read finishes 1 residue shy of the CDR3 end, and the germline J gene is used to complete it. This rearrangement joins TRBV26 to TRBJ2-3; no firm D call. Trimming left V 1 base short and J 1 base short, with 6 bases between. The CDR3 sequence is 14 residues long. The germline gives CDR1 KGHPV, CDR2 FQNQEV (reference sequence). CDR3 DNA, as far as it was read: TGTGCCAGCAGTCTGTGGGGAGGTGCAGAAACGCTGTAT. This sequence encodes CASSLWGGAETLY. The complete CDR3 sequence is CASSLWGGAETLYF.

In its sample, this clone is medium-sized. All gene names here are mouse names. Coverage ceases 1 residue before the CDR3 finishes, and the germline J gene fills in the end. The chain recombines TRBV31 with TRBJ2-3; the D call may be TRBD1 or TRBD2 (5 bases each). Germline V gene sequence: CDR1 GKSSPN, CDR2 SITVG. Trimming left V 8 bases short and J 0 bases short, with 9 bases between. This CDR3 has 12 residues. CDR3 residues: CALGGSAETLYF. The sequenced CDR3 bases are TGTGCCCTCGGGGGTAGTGCAGAAACGCTGTAT.

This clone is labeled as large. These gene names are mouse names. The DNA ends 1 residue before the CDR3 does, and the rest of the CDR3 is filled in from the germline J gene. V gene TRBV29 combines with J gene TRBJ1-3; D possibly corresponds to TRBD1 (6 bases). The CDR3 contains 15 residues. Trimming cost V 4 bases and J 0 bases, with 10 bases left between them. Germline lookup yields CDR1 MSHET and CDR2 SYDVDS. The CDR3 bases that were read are TGTGCTAGCAGTTCCGGGACAAATTCTGGAAATACGCTCTAT. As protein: CASSSGTNSGNTLY. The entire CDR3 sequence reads CASSSGTNSGNTLYF. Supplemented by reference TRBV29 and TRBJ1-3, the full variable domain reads DMKVTQMPRYLIKRMGENVLLECGQDMSHETMYWYRQDPGLGLQLIYISYDVDSNSEGDIPKGYRVSRKKREHFSLILDSAKTNQTSVYFCASSSGTNSGNTLYFGEGSRLIVV.

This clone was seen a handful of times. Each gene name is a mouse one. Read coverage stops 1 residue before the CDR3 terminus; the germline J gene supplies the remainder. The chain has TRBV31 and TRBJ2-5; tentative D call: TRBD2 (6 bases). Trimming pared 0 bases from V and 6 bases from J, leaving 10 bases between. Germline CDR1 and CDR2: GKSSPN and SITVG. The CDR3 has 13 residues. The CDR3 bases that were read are TGTGCCTGGAGTCTAAACTGGGAGGACACCCAGTAC. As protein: CAWSLNWEDTQY. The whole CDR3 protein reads CAWSLNWEDTQYF. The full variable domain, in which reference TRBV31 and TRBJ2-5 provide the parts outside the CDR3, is AQTIHQWPVAEIKAVGSPLSLGCTIKGKSSPNLYWYWQATGGTLQQLFYSITVGQVESVVQLNLSASRPKDDQFILSTEKLLLSHSGFYLCAWSLNWEDTQYFGPGTRLLVL.

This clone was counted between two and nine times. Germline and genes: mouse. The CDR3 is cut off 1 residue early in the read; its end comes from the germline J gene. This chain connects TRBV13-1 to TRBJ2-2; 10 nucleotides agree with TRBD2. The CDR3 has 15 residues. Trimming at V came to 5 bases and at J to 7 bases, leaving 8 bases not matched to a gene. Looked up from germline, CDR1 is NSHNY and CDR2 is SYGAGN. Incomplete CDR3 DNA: TGTGCCAGCAGGGAGCCTGGGGGGGCGAACGGGCAGCTCTAC. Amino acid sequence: CASREPGGANGQLY. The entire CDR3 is CASREPGGANGQLYF.

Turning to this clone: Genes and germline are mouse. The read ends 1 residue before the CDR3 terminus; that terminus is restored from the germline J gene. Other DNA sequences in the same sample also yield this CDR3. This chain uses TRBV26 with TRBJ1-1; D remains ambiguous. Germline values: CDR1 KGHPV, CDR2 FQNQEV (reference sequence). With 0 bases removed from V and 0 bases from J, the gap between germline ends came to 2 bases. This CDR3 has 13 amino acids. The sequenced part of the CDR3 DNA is TGTGCCAGCAGTCTGTCTCCAAACACAGAAGTCTTC. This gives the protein CASSLSPNTEVF. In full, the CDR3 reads CASSLSPNTEVFF. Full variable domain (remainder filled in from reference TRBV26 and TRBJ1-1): NSKVIQTPRYLVKGQGQKAKMRCIPEKGHPVVFWYQQNKNNEFKFLINFQNQEVLQQIDMTEKRFSAECPSNSPCSLEIQSSEAGDSALYLCASSLSPNTEVFFGKGTRLTVV.

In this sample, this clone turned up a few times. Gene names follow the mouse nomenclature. The CDR3 DNA, read in part, is TGTGCCAGCAGTCTGAGGACAAAAAGTGCAGAAACGCTGTAT. It encodes CASSLRTKSAETLY. The full CDR3 is CASSLRTKSAETLYF. The V and J genes are TRBV26 and TRBJ2-3; a weak D match, TRBD1 (5 bases). The read is 1 residue too short to cover the CDR3 end, so that end is filled in from the germline J gene. Germline assignment: CDR1 KGHPV and CDR2 FQNQEV (reference sequence). The CDR3 runs 15 residues. Trimming cost V 2 bases and J 0 bases, with 9 bases left between them.

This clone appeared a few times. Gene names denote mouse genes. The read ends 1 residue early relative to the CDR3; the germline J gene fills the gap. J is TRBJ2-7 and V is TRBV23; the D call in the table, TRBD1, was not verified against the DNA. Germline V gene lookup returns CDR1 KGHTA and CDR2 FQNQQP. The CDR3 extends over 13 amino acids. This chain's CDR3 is CSSSQSRQYEQYF. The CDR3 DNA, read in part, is TGCTCCAGCAGTCAATCGAGACAGTATGAACAGTAC.

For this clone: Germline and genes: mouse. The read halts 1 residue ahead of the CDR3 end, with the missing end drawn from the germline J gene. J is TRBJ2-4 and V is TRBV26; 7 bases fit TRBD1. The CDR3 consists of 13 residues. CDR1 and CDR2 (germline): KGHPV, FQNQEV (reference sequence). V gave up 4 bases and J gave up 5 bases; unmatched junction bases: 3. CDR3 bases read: TGTGCCAGCAGTCCACAGGGGAGAAACACCTTGTAC. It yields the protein CASSPQGRNTLY. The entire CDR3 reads CASSPQGRNTLYF.

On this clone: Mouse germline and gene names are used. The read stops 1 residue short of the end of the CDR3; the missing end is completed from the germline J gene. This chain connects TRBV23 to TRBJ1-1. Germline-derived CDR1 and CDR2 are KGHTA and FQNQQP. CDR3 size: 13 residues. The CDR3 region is CSSSQSGRSEVFF. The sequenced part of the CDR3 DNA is TGCTCCAGCAGTCAATCGGGACGCTCAGAAGTCTTC.

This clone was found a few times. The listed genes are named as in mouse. CDR3: CASSIGAGGAYEQYF. The covered CDR3 bases are TGTGCCAGCAGTATAGGGGCTGGGGGGGCCTATGAACAGTAC. This chain links TRBV19 with TRBJ2-7, with 9 bases identical to TRBD2. The sequence runs out 1 residue before the end of the CDR3; the remainder is reconstructed from the germline J gene. The junction had 3 bases not matched to a gene; V was cut back by 0 bases and J by 2 bases. Germline assignment: CDR1 FNHDT and CDR2 SITEND (reference sequence). The CDR3 length is 15 residues.

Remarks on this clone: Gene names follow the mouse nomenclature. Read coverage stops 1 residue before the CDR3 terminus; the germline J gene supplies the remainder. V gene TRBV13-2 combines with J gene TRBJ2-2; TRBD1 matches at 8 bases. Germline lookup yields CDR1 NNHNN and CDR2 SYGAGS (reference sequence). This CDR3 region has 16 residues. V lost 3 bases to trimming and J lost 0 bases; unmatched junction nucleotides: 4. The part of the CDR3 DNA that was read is TGTGCCAGCGGTGCCGGGACAGGTACAAACACCGGGCAGCTCTAC. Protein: CASGAGTGTNTGQLY. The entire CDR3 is CASGAGTGTNTGQLYF.

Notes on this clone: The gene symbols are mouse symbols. This CDR3 is CSSSQLQGGTLYF. The sequenced part of the CDR3 DNA is TGCTCCAGCAGTCAATTACAGGGCGGCACCTTGTAC. The V gene is TRBV23, the J gene TRBJ2-4; TRBD1 is the table's D call, not checked against the DNA. Coverage ceases 1 residue before the CDR3 finishes, and the germline J gene fills in the end. The CDR3 has 13 residues. Germline assignment: CDR1 KGHTA and CDR2 FQNQQP. Combining the CDR3 with reference TRBV23 and TRBJ2-4 gives the whole variable domain DAAVTQKPRYLIKMKGQEAEMKCIPEKGHTAVFWYQQKQSKELKFLIYFQNQQPLDQIDMVKERFSAVCPSSSLCSLGIRTCEAEDSALYLCSSSQLQGGTLYFGAGTRLSVL.

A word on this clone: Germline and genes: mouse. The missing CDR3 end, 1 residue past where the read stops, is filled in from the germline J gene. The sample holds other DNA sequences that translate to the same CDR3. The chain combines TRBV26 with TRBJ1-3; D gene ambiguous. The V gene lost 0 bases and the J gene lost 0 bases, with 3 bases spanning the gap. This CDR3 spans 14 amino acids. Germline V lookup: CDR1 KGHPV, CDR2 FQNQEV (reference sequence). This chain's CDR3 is CASSLSNSGNTLYF. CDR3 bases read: TGTGCCAGCAGTCTGTCGAATTCTGGAAATACGCTCTAT.

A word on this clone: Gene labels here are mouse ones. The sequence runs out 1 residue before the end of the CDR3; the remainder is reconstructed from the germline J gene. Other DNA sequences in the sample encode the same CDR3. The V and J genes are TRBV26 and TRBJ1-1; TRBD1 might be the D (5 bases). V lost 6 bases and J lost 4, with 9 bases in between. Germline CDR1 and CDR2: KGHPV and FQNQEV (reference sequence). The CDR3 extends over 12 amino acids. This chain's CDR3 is CASSLQGTEVFF. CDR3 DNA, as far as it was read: TGTGCCAGCAGCCTTCAGGGCACAGAAGTCTTC.

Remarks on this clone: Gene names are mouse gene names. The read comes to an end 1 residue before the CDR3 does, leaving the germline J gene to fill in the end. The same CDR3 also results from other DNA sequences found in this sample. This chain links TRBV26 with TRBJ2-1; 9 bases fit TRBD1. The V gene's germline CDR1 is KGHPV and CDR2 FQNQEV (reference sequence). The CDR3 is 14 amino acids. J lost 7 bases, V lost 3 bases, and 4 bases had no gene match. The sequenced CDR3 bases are TGTGCCAGCAGTCTACAGGGGGCCGGGGCTGAGCAGTTC. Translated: CASSLQGAGAEQF. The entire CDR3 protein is CASSLQGAGAEQFF.

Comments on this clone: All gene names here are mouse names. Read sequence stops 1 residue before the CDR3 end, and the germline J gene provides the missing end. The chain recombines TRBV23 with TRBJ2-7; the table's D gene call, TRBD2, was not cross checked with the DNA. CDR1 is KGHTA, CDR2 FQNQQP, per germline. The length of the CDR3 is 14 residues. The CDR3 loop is CSSSQLGSSYEQYF. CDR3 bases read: TGCTCCAGCAGTCAACTGGGGAGCTCCTATGAACAGTAC.

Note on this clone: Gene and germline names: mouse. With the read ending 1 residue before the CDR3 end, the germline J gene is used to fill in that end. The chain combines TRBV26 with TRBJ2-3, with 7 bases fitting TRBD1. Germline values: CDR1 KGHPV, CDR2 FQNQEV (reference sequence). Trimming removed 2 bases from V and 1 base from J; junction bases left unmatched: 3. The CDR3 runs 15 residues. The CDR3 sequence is CASSLRQGGAETLYF. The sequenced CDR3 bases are TGTGCCAGCAGTCTGCGGCAGGGGGGTGCAGAAACGCTGTAT.

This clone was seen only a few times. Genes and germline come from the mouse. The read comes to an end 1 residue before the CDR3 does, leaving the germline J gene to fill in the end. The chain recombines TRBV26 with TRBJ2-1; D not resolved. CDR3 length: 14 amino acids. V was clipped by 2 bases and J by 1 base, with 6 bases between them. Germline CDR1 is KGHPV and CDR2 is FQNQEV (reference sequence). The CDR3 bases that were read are TGTGCCAGCAGTCTGAGGGCGAACTATGCTGAGCAGTTC. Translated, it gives CASSLRANYAEQF. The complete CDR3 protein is CASSLRANYAEQFF.

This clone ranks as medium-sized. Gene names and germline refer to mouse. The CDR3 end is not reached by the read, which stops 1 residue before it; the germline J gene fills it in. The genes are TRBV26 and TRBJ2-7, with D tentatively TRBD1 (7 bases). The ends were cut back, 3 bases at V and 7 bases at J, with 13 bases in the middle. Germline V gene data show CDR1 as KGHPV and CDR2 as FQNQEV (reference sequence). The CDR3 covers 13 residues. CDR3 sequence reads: CASSLEGAGEQYF. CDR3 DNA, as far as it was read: TGTGCCAGCAGTCTAGAGGGGGCTGGGGAACAGTAC.

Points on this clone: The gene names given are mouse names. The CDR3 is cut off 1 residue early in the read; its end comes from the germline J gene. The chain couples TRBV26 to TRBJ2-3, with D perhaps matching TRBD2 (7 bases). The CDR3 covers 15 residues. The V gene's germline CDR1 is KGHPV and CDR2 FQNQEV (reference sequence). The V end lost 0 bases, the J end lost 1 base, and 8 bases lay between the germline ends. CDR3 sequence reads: CASSLSGGRAETLYF. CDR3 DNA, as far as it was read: TGTGCCAGCAGTCTGTCTGGGGGGCGTGCAGAAACGCTGTAT.

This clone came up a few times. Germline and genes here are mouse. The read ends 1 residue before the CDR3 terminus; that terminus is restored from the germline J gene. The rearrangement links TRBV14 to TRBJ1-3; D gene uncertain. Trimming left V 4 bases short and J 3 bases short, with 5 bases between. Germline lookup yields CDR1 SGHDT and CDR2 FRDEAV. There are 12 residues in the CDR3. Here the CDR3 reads CASSLDGNTLYF. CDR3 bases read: TGTGCCAGCAGTCTGGATGGAAATACGCTCTAT.

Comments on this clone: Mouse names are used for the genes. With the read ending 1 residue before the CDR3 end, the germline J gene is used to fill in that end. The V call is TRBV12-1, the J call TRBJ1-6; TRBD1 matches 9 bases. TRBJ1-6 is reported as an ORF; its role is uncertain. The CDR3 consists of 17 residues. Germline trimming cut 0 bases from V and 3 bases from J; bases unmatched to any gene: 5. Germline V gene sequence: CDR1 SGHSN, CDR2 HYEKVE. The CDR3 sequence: CASSLVRDRVYNSPLYF. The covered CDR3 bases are TGTGCCAGCTCTCTCGTCCGGGACAGGGTCTATAATTCGCCCCTCTAC.

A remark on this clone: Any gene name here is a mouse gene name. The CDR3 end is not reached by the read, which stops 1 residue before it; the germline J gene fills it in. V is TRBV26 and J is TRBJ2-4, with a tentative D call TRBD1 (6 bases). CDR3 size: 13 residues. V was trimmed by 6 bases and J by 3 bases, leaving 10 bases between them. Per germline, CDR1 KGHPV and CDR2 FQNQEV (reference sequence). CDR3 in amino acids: CASRPGQQNTLYF. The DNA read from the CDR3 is TGTGCCAGCAGACCGGGACAACAAAACACCTTGTAC.

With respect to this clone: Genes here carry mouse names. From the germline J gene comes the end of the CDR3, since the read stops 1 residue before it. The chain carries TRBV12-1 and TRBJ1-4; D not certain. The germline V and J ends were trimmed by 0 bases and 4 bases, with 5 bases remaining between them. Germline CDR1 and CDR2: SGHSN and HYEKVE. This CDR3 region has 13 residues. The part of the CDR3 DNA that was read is TGTGCCAGCTCTCTCGACGTCAACGAAAGATTATTT. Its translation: CASSLDVNERLF. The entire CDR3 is CASSLDVNERLFF.